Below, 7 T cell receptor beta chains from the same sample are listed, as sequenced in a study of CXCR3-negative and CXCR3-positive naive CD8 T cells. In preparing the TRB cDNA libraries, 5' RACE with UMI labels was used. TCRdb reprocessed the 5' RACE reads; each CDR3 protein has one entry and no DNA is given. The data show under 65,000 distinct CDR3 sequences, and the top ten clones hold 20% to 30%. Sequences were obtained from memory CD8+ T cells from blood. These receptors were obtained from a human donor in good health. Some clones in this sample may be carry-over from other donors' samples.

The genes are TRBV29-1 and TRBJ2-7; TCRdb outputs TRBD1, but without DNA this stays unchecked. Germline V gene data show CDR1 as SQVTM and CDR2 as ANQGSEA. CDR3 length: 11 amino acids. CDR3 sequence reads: CSVSGDTTEYF.

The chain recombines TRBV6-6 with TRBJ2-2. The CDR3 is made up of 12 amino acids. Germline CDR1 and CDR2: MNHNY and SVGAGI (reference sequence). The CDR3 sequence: CASRMGTGELFF.

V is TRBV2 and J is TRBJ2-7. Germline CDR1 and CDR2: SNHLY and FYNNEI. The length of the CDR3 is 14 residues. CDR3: CASSDKQALYEQYF.

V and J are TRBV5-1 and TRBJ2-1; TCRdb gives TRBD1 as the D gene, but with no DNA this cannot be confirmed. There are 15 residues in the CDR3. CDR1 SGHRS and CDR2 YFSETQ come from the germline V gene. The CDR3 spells CASSFRDRGLDEQFF.

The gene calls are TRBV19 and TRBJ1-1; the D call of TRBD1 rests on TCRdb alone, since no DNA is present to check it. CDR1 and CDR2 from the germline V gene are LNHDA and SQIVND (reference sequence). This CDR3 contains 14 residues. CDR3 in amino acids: CASSPRGGVTEAFF.

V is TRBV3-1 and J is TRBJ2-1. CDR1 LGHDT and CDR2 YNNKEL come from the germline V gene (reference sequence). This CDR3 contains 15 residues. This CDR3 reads CASSQTGSSYNEQFF.

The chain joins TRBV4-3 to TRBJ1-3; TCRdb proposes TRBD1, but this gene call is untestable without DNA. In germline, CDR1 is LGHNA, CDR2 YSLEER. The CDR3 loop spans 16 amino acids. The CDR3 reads CASSQSARGSGNTIYF.